These 24 T cell receptor beta chains share one sample of origin, sequenced in a study of tumor-infiltrating lymphocytes in localized non-small cell lung cancer. Sequenced by immunoSEQ multiplex PCR; TCRdb stores in-frame clones only, minus some. The sample has approximately 15,000 clones, approximately 72% seen once. Input material: lung tumor tissue. The receptor source for this set is a human donor with non-small cell lung cancer.

This chain links TRBV18 with TRBJ2-3; 8 bases fit TRBD1. The CDR3 spans 14 residues. V was pared by 5 bases and J by 1 base, with 2 bases of the junction left unmatched. Germline CDR1 reads KGHSH; CDR2 reads LQKENI. CDR3 nucleotides: TGTGCCAGCTCATCGGACAGGGGCACAGATACGCAGTATTTT. Its protein product is CASSSDRGTDTQYF.

The chain has TRBV28 and TRBJ2-3; 8 nucleotides align to TRBD2. CDR1 and CDR2 from the germline V gene are MDHEN and SYDVKM. The CDR3 has 14 amino acids. V shed 7 bases, J shed 5 bases, and the junction held 8 bases outside the gene matches. The CDR3 DNA sequence: TGTGCCAGCAATGAGATGGGGACTAGAGATACGCAGTATTTT. This sequence encodes CASNEMGTRDTQYF. The complete variable domain, with remaining parts taken from reference TRBV28 and TRBJ2-3, reads DVKVTQSSRYLVKRTGEKVFLECVQDMDHENMFWYRQDPGLGLRLIYFSYDVKMKEKGDIPEGYSVSREKKERFSLILESASTNQTSMYLCASNEMGTRDTQYFGPGTRLTVL.

This clone is a singleton in its sample. V gene TRBV5-1 combines with J gene TRBJ2-7; 10 bases agree with TRBD1. CDR3 length equals 17 residues. Germline CDR1 reads SGHRS; CDR2 reads YFSETQ. V gave up 3 bases and J gave up 4 bases; unmatched junction bases: 13. CDR3 residues: CASSSGFMPGQGYEQYF. CDR3 DNA: TGCGCCAGCAGCTCGGGATTTATGCCGGGACAGGGGTACGAGCAGTACTTC.

Written as DNA, the CDR3 is TGTGCCAGCAGTCTCACAGATACGCAGTATTTT. This codes for CASSLTDTQYF. The V and J genes are TRBV6-6 and TRBJ2-3; no definite D call. V was cut by 5 bases and J by 2 bases, with 2 bases left in between. Germline V CDR1 and CDR2: MNHNY, SVGAGI (reference sequence). The CDR3 totals 11 residues.

The chain uses TRBV6-6 and TRBJ2-1, with 9 bases identical to TRBD2. The length of the CDR3 is 14 residues. The junction had 3 bases not matched to a gene; V was cut back by 5 bases and J by 4 bases. Germline CDR1 is MNHNY and CDR2 is SVGAGI (reference sequence). The CDR3 region has the DNA TGTGCCAGCAGTAGGACTAGCGCATACAATGAGCAGTTCTTC. Its translation: CASSRTSAYNEQFF.

This rearrangement joins TRBV4-2 to TRBJ1-2; possibly TRBD1 for D (5 bases). CDR1 LGHNA and CDR2 YNFKEQ come from the germline V gene. The CDR3 extends over 15 amino acids. V was shortened by 2 bases and J by 3 bases, with 13 bases between the two germline ends. The DNA of the CDR3 is TGTGCCAGCAGCCAATCATATCAGGGAGACTATGGCTACACCTTC. Its protein is CASSQSYQGDYGYTF.

In this sample, this clone turned up a few times. V is TRBV9 and J is TRBJ2-2; maybe TRBD1 (5 bases). CDR1 is SGDLS, CDR2 YYNGEE, per germline. Trimming pared 0 bases from V and 4 bases from J, leaving 13 bases between. The CDR3 spans 16 residues. CDR3 region: CASSVGRTPSTGELFF. The DNA of the CDR3 is TGTGCCAGCAGCGTAGGTAGGACACCCTCCACCGGGGAGCTGTTTTTT.

The chain recombines TRBV4-1 with TRBJ1-2; D not certain. CDR1 and CDR2 (germline): MGHRA, YSYEKL. V lost 0 bases and J 4 bases, leaving 9 bases between the germline ends. The CDR3 has 14 amino acids. CDR3 residues: CASSQDPPGYGYTF. The CDR3 DNA reads TGCGCCAGCAGCCAAGATCCGCCGGGCTATGGCTACACCTTC.

The rearrangement uses TRBV7-3 and TRBJ2-6; perhaps TRBD1 as D (5 bases). The CDR3 runs 16 residues. Trimming took 0 bases from V and 2 from J, leaving 8 bases between them. CDR1 and CDR2 (germline): SGHTA, FQGTGA. CDR3 sequence (DNA): TGTGCCAGCAGCTTAACCCCAGGGCCTGGGGCCAACGTCCTGACTTTC. This translates into CASSLTPGPGANVLTF.

The V and J genes are TRBV6-1 and TRBJ2-7; no clear D gene. V gave up 6 bases and J gave up 0 bases, with 6 bases separating them. CDR3 length: 12 amino acids. CDR1 is MNHNS and CDR2 is SASEGT in the germline V gene. The CDR3 sequence: CASRTSSYEQYF. The CDR3 DNA follows: TGTGCCAGCAGGACAAGCTCCTACGAGCAGTACTTC.

This clone was seen only once. The genes are TRBV28 and TRBJ1-5, with D tentatively TRBD1 (6 bases). Germline CDR1 reads MDHEN; CDR2 reads SYDVKM. This CDR3 spans 16 amino acids. Trimming removed 2 bases from V and 9 bases from J, with 20 bases in between. The CDR3, as DNA: TGTGCCAGCAGTTTAGTCGGGGGGGCATCCTCCCGGCCCCAGCATTTT. Translation gives CASSLVGGASSRPQHF. The full variable domain, rest sourced from reference TRBV28 and TRBJ1-5, is DVKVTQSSRYLVKRTGEKVFLECVQDMDHENMFWYRQDPGLGLRLIYFSYDVKMKEKGDIPEGYSVSREKKERFSLILESASTNQTSMYLCASSLVGGASSRPQHFGDGTRLSIL.

This chain uses TRBV28 with TRBJ2-7; 9 positions agree with TRBD2. This CDR3 has 14 amino acids. CDR1 is MDHEN, CDR2 SYDVKM, per germline. The J segment lost 0 bases and the V segment lost 6 bases, leaving 3 bases of the junction unmatched. CDR3 amino acids: CASRFSGGSYEQYF. The CDR3 DNA sequence: TGTGCCAGCAGATTTAGCGGGGGCTCCTACGAGCAGTACTTC.

The CDR3 loop is CASSQANEKLFF. The CDR3 DNA sequence: TGTGCCAGCAGCCAGGCTAATGAAAAACTGTTTTTT. This chain uses TRBV28 with TRBJ1-4, with no clear D. The CDR3 runs 12 residues. Germline assignment: CDR1 MDHEN and CDR2 SYDVKM. Trimming took 6 bases from V and 3 from J, leaving 5 bases between them.

This clone appeared a few times. The rearrangement links TRBV5-1 to TRBJ1-5; possible D gene TRBD1, 5 bases. The CDR3 covers 14 residues. Germline-derived CDR1 and CDR2 are SGHRS and YFSETQ. V gave up 0 bases and J gave up 3 bases, with 7 bases separating them. CDR3 in amino acids: CASSLGGINQPQHF. The CDR3 DNA sequence: TGCGCCAGCAGCTTGGGGGGGATCAATCAGCCCCAGCATTTT.

This clone was counted between two and nine times. This chain joins TRBV6-5 and TRBJ1-5; D possibly corresponds to TRBD1 (5 bases). Per the germline V gene, CDR1 is MNHEY and CDR2 is SVGAGI. The V gene lost 4 bases and the J gene lost 5 bases, with 15 bases spanning the gap. The CDR3 has 15 amino acids. The CDR3 reads CASSSLAGYDQPQHF. The CDR3 nucleotides read TGTGCCAGCAGTTCCCTGGCAGGGTATGATCAGCCCCAGCATTTT.

This clone has a handful of counts. V and J are TRBV10-1 and TRBJ2-2; 11 nucleotides line up with TRBD1. Per the germline V gene, CDR1 is WNHNN and CDR2 is SYGVQD (reference sequence). The CDR3 runs to 15 residues. With V trimmed by 4 bases and J by 7 bases, 5 bases remained unmatched. The CDR3 protein is CASSGTGGMDGELFF. In nucleotides, the CDR3 is TGCGCCAGCAGTGGGACAGGGGGCATGGACGGGGAGCTGTTTTTT.

CDR3 in DNA: TGTGCCAGCAGCGTTCGACAGGCCACAGATACGCAGTATTTT. Translating it yields CASSVRQATDTQYF. The V gene is TRBV9, the J gene TRBJ2-3, with a tentative D call TRBD1 (6 bases). Per germline, CDR1 SGDLS and CDR2 YYNGEE. With 2 bases removed from V and 2 bases from J, the gap between germline ends came to 9 bases. There are 14 residues in the CDR3.

V gene TRBV20-1 combines with J gene TRBJ1-2; D is possibly TRBD1 (5 bases). Trimming shortened V by 5 bases and J by 8 bases, and 12 bases separated the two germline ends. This CDR3 is built from 11 residues. CDR1 and CDR2 from the germline V gene are DFQATT and SNEGSKA (reference sequence). CDR3 nucleotides: TGCAGTGCTCATCAGGGTAGGGGCTACACCTTC. Protein: CSAHQGRGYTF.

The chain joins TRBV2 to TRBJ2-3, with D perhaps TRBD2 (6 bases). The CDR3 extends over 11 amino acids. Trimming took 5 bases from V and 6 from J, leaving 6 bases between them. Germline V gene data show CDR1 as SNHLY and CDR2 as FYNNEI. CDR3 bases: TGTGCCAGCAGTAGCGGGGATACGCAGTATTTT. Translated, it gives CASSSGDTQYF. Complete variable domain (other parts from reference TRBV2 and TRBJ2-3): EPEVTQTPSHQVTQMGQEVILRCVPISNHLYFYWYRQILGQKVEFLVSFYNNEISEKSEIFDDQFSVERPDGSNFTLKIRSTKLEDSAMYFCASSSGDTQYFGPGTRLTVL.

This clone was observed a handful of times. The CDR3 nucleotides are TGTGCCAGCTCACCAAGGGGACAGGGCACAGATACGCAGTATTTT. It is translated as CASSPRGQGTDTQYF. The chain has TRBV18 and TRBJ2-3; 8 bases are a match to TRBD1. Germline V CDR1 and CDR2: KGHSH, LQKENI. This CDR3 has 15 amino acids. Trimming removed 2 bases from V and 1 base from J; junction bases left unmatched: 2.

The chain carries TRBV5-5 and TRBJ2-3, with D hard to call. Germline V gene lookup returns CDR1 SGHKS and CDR2 YYEKEE (reference sequence). The V and J ends lost 0 bases and 9 bases respectively, with 11 bases between them. The CDR3 consists of 13 residues. The CDR3: CASSLEVERTQYF. CDR3 DNA sequence: TGTGCCAGCAGCTTGGAGGTAGAGAGAACGCAGTATTTT. Based on the CDR3 plus reference TRBV5-5 and TRBJ2-3, the full variable domain is DAGVTQSPTHLIKTRGQQVTLRCSPISGHKSVSWYQQVLGQGPQFIFQYYEKEERGRGNFPDRFSARQFPNYSSELNVNALLLGDSALYLCASSLEVERTQYFGPGTRLTVL.

This chain connects TRBV6-6 to TRBJ1-4; 10 nucleotides agree with TRBD1. The trim removed 9 bases at V and 9 bases at J, leaving 16 bases unmatched. Germline V gene lookup returns CDR1 MNHNY and CDR2 SVGAGI (reference sequence). The CDR3 totals 16 residues. CDR3 region: CASWSRRDRGGKKLFF. The CDR3 nucleotides read TGTGCCAGTTGGTCCAGGAGGGACAGGGGAGGGAAAAAACTGTTTTTT.

This clone was counted between two and nine times. This sequence joins TRBV2 and TRBJ1-1; D is undetermined. V lost 4 bases to trimming and J lost 4 bases, with 13 bases between them. The germline V gene has CDR1 SNHLY and CDR2 FYNNEI. The CDR3 loop spans 14 amino acids. The CDR3 here is CASSGGKTVTEAFF. Here the CDR3 DNA reads TGTGCCAGCAGTGGGGGAAAGACGGTCACTGAAGCTTTCTTT.

The rearrangement joins TRBV28 to TRBJ1-6; D remains ambiguous. The CDR3 runs to 15 residues. V was cut by 2 bases and J by 7 bases, with 12 bases left in between. Germline CDR1 is MDHEN and CDR2 is SYDVKM. The CDR3 DNA sequence: TGTGCCAGCAGTTTAATCCCCCGGAGCAATTCACCCCTCCACTTT. Its protein is CASSLIPRSNSPLHF.